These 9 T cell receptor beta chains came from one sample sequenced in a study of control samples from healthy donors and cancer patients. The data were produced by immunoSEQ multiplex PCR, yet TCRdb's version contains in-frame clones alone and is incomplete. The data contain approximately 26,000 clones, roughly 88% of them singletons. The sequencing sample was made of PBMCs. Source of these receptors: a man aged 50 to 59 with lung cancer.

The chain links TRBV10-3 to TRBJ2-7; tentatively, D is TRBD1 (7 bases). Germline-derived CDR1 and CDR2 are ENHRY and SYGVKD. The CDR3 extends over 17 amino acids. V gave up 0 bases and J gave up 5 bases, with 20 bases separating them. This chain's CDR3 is CAISESGPSTGRNEQYF. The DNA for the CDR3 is TGTGCCATCAGTGAGTCGGGGCCCTCGACAGGGAGGAACGAGCAGTACTTC.

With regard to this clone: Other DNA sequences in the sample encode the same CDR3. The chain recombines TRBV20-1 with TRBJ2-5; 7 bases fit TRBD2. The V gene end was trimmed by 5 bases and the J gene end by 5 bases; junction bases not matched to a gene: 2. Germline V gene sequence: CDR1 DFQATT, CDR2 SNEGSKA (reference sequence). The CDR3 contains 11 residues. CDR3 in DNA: TGCAGTGCTTCCGGGGGGGAGACCCAGTACTTC. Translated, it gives CSASGGETQYF.

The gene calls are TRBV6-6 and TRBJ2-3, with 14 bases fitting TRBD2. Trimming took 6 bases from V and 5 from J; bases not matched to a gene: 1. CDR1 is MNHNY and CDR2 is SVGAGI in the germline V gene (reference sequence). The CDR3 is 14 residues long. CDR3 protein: CASRGTSGGDTQYF. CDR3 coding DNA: TGTGCCAGCAGGGGGACTAGCGGGGGAGATACGCAGTATTTT.

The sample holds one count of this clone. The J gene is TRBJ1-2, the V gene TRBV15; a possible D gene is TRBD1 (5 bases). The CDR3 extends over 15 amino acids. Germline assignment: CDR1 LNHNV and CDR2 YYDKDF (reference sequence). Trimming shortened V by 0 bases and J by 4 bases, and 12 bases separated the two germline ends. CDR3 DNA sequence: TGTGCCACCAGCAGAGACAGGGAACCAGGCTATGGCTACACCTTC. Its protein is CATSRDREPGYGYTF.

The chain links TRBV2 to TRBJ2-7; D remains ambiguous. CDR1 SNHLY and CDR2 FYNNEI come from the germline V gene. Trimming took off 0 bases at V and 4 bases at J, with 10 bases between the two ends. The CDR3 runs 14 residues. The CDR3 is CASSEAGFIYEQYF. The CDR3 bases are TGTGCCAGCAGTGAAGCGGGTTTTATTTACGAGCAGTACTTC. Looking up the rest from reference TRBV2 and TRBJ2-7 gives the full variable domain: EPEVTQTPSHQVTQMGQEVILRCVPISNHLYFYWYRQILGQKVEFLVSFYNNEISEKSEIFDDQFSVERPDGSNFTLKIRSTKLEDSAMYFCASSEAGFIYEQYFGPGTRLTVT.

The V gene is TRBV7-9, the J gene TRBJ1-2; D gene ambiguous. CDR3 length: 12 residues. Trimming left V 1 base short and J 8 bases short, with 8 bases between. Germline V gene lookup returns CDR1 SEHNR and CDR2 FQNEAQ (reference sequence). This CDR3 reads CASSLDPMGYTF. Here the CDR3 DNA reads TGTGCCAGCAGCTTAGATCCCATGGGCTACACCTTC.

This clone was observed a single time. The CDR3 sequence is CASSISPGGTQYF. The CDR3 DNA reads as TGCGCCAGCAGCATTTCTCCGGGGGGGACCCAGTACTTC. The V gene is TRBV5-1, the J gene TRBJ2-5; 7 nucleotides align to TRBD2. Germline V lookup: CDR1 SGHRS, CDR2 YFSETQ. J gave up 7 bases and V 4 bases, and 7 bases lay outside the gene matches. The CDR3 runs 13 residues.

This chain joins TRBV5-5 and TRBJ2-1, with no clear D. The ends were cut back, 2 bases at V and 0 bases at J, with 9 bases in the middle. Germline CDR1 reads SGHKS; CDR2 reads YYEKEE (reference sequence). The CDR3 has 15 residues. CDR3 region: CASSFSSGSYNEQFF. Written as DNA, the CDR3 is TGTGCCAGCAGCTTTAGCTCCGGCTCCTACAATGAGCAGTTCTTC.

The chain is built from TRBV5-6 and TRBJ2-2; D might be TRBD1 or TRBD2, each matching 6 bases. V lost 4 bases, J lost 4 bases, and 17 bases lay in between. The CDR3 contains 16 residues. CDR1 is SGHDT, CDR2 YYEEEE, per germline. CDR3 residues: CASSLAWGAATGELFF. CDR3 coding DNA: TGTGCCAGCAGCCTCGCATGGGGGGCGGCCACCGGGGAGCTGTTTTTT.